These 21 T cell receptor beta chains originate from one sample sequenced in a study of control samples from healthy donors and cancer patients. This table comes from immunoSEQ multiplex PCR, and its TCRdb copy is limited to in-frame clones, with some not included. The sample records a few hundred thousand clones, roughly 90% being singletons. Input material: PBMCs. All receptors derive from a man aged 40-49 years with head and neck cancer.

This chain uses TRBV19 with TRBJ1-1, with D tentatively TRBD1 (5 bases). Trimming pared 1 base from V and 6 bases from J, leaving 9 bases between. Germline assignment: CDR1 LNHDA and CDR2 SQIVND (reference sequence). The CDR3 covers 13 residues. CDR3 sequence (DNA): TGTGCCAGTAGTATAGGAGGGGCGGCTGAAGCTTTCTTT. Its translation is CASSIGGAAEAFF. Full variable domain (rest looked up from reference TRBV19 and TRBJ1-1): DGGITQSPKYLFRKEGQNVTLSCEQNLNHDAMYWYRQDPGQGLRLIYYSQIVNDFQKGDIAEGYSVSREKKESFPLTVTSAQKNPTAFYLCASSIGGAAEAFFGQGTRLTVV.

This chain connects TRBV6-5 to TRBJ2-7; D tentatively reads TRBD1 or TRBD2 (5 bases each). Germline-derived CDR1 and CDR2 are MNHEY and SVGAGI. CDR3 length: 15 amino acids. V was trimmed by 5 bases and J by 2 bases, leaving 16 bases between them. CDR3 nucleotide sequence: TGTGCCAGCAGTAATAGTGCGTGGGGACCCTACGAGCAGTACTTC. Translated, it gives CASSNSAWGPYEQYF.

The chain combines TRBV6-5 with TRBJ1-1, with D possibly matching TRBD1 (6 bases). The CDR3 length is 12 residues. Germline CDR1 is MNHEY and CDR2 is SVGAGI. CDR3: CATYRVGTEAFF. The CDR3 DNA sequence: TGTGCGACATACAGGGTGGGTACTGAAGCTTTCTTT.

The chain combines TRBV28 with TRBJ2-7; weak D call: TRBD2 (6 bases). The V end was cut by 3 bases, the J end by 2 bases, with 14 bases between. The germline CDR1 and CDR2 sequences are MDHEN and SYDVKM. CDR3 length: 15 amino acids. The CDR3 bases are TGTGCCAGCAGTTTCTCGGACGGGAGTACCTACGAGCAGTACTTC. Amino acid sequence: CASSFSDGSTYEQYF.

V usage is TRBV15 and J usage is TRBJ2-1, with a possible D match to TRBD2 (6 bases). The V gene lost 0 bases and the J gene lost 0 bases, with 6 bases spanning the gap. Germline lookup yields CDR1 LNHNV and CDR2 YYDKDF (reference sequence). This CDR3 contains 15 residues. Here the CDR3 reads CATSRERGSYNEQFF. The CDR3 DNA follows: TGTGCCACCAGCAGAGAGCGGGGCTCCTACAATGAGCAGTTCTTC.

This clone appeared once. V is TRBV6-1 and J is TRBJ2-7; TRBD1 matches at 10 bases. Per germline, CDR1 MNHNS and CDR2 SASEGT. This CDR3 has 17 amino acids. V was clipped by 2 bases and J by 2 bases; unmatched bases: 9. The DNA of the CDR3 is TGTGCCAGCAGTGAATTCGCGGCCGGGACAGGGGCCTACGAGCAGTACTTC. Its protein product is CASSEFAAGTGAYEQYF.

This clone showed up just once. V gene TRBV6-1 combines with J gene TRBJ2-3; D possibly corresponds to TRBD2 (6 bases). Trimming took off 4 bases at V and 0 bases at J, with 20 bases between the two ends. Germline CDR1 is MNHNS and CDR2 is SASEGT. CDR3 length: 18 amino acids. The CDR3 loop is CASSAGLNRGTSTDTQYF. In nucleotides, the CDR3 is TGTGCCAGCAGTGCAGGACTCAACCGGGGGACGAGCACAGATACGCAGTATTTT.

Remarks on this clone: At one boundary the junction diverges from the germline segment, which might be a read error. The V call is TRBV18, the J call TRBJ2-7, with 9 bases identical to TRBD1. CDR1 and CDR2 (germline): KGHSH, LQKENI. This CDR3 contains 14 residues. Written as DNA, the CDR3 is TGTACCAGCTCATCCGGGACAGGGCAAGGCGAGCAGTACTTC. This codes for CTSSSGTGQGEQYF.

This clone was counted once. The V call is TRBV27, the J call TRBJ1-2, with unresolved D. The germline V gene has CDR1 MNHEY and CDR2 SMNVEV (reference sequence). V was pared by 8 bases and J by 4 bases, with 8 bases between. The CDR3 sequence is 11 residues long. The CDR3 spells CASGSLYGYTF. CDR3 coding DNA: TGTGCCAGCGGATCCCTCTATGGCTACACCTTC.

This chain joins TRBV7-2 and TRBJ1-2, with a possible D match to TRBD1 (6 bases). Deletions cut 3 bases from V and 4 bases from J, with 15 bases between. The CDR3 loop spans 15 amino acids. The V gene's germline CDR1 is SGHTA and CDR2 FQGNSA. The DNA of the CDR3 is TGTGCCAGCAGCTTGGGAGGGGGGCTACCCTATGGCTACACCTTC. Encoded protein: CASSLGGGLPYGYTF.

The chain uses TRBV5-1 and TRBJ1-2, with D possibly matching TRBD1 (6 bases). This CDR3 spans 11 amino acids. V was trimmed by 9 bases and J by 8 bases, leaving 14 bases between them. Germline V lookup: CDR1 SGHRS, CDR2 YFSETQ. The CDR3 region is CATDGGSGYTF. The CDR3 DNA reads TGCGCCACGGACGGGGGCTCGGGCTACACCTTC. The whole variable domain, remainder taken from reference TRBV5-1 and TRBJ1-2, is KAGVTQTPRYLIKTRGQQVTLSCSPISGHRSVSWYQQTPGQGLQFLFEYFSETQRNKGNFPGRFSGRQFSNSRSEMNVSTLELGDSALYLCATDGGSGYTFGSGTRLTVV.

This sequence joins TRBV28 and TRBJ1-1, with D unresolved. Per the germline V gene, CDR1 is MDHEN and CDR2 is SYDVKM. There are 14 residues in the CDR3. Deletions cut 5 bases from V and 3 bases from J, with 13 bases between. The CDR3 DNA reads TGTGCCAGCAGTCGAGGGTTTGTGGACACTGAAGCTTTCTTT. This sequence encodes CASSRGFVDTEAFF.

The V gene is TRBV9, the J gene TRBJ1-4; possible D gene TRBD1, 5 bases. Looked up from germline, CDR1 is SGDLS and CDR2 is YYNGEE. The CDR3 is made up of 15 amino acids. The V end was cut by 0 bases, the J end by 7 bases, with 13 bases between. CDR3 DNA: TGTGCCAGCAGCGTAGATGGGACTGGCGGTGAAAAACTGTTTTTT. Translation gives CASSVDGTGGEKLFF.

This chain joins TRBV5-1 and TRBJ2-7; maybe TRBD2 (5 bases). From germline, CDR1 is SGHRS and CDR2 YFSETQ. This CDR3 is built from 14 residues. Trimming removed 3 bases at V and 2 bases at J, with 12 bases between. The CDR3 DNA follows: TGCGCCAGCAGCTACGCCGGGGAAACCTACGAGCAGTACTTC. It encodes CASSYAGETYEQYF.

The chain combines TRBV3-1 (or the pseudogene TRBV3-2) with TRBJ1-5; the D gene is possibly TRBD1 (5 bases). Germline CDR1 and CDR2: LGHDT and YNNKEL (reference sequence). Deletions cut 6 bases from V and 1 base from J, with 13 bases between. The CDR3 loop spans 15 amino acids. CDR3 protein: CASSRRRGSNQPQHF. For the CDR3, the DNA is TGTGCCAGCAGTCGAAGGCGGGGGAGCAATCAGCCCCAGCATTTT.

As to this clone: The junction and the germline gene differ at one end; a read error may be behind it. This chain uses TRBV2 with TRBJ2-3; unclear D gene. CDR1 is SNHLY, CDR2 FYNNEI, per germline. The CDR3 sequence is 14 residues long. DNA for the CDR3: TGTGCCAGCAGCGAAGCGCTTAGCACAGATACGCAGTATTTT. It specifies CASSEALSTDTQYF.

The chain couples TRBV5-4 to TRBJ1-1; D might be TRBD1 (5 bases). V was pared by 0 bases and J by 5 bases, with 17 bases between. The CDR3 length is 16 residues. CDR1 and CDR2 (germline): SGHNT, YYREEE (reference sequence). CDR3 in DNA: TGTGCCAGCAGCTTGGGGCATCTAAGGGGTCAGACTGAAGCTTTCTTT. Its translation: CASSLGHLRGQTEAFF.

J is TRBJ1-2 and V is TRBV27, with a possible D match to TRBD1 (5 bases). Germline V gene data show CDR1 as MNHEY and CDR2 as SMNVEV (reference sequence). CDR3 length equals 13 residues. Trimming cost V 6 bases and J 4 bases, with 12 bases left between them. CDR3 in amino acids: CASRTASSYGYTF. For the CDR3, the DNA is TGTGCCAGCAGGACAGCTTCGTCCTATGGCTACACCTTC.

This sequence joins TRBV5-8 and TRBJ1-1, with 9 nucleotides matching TRBD1. The V gene's germline CDR1 is SGHTS and CDR2 YDEGEE. The CDR3 extends over 15 amino acids. V lost 4 bases to trimming and J lost 4 bases; unmatched junction nucleotides: 8. CDR3 protein: CASSPGTGRSTEAFF. The CDR3 bases are TGTGCCAGCAGCCCCGGGACAGGGAGGTCCACTGAAGCTTTCTTT.

The rearrangement links TRBV18 to TRBJ2-5; TRBD1 agrees at 8 bases. V was clipped by 4 bases and J by 0 bases; unmatched bases: 7. The germline V gene has CDR1 KGHSH and CDR2 LQKENI. The CDR3 contains 16 residues. The CDR3 DNA sequence: TGTGCCAGCTCACAGTTTGGGACAGGCGACCAAGAGACCCAGTACTTC. It encodes CASSQFGTGDQETQYF. Variable domain in full (rest from reference TRBV18 and TRBJ2-5): NAGVMQNPRHLVRRRGQEARLRCSPMKGHSHVYWYRQLPEEGLKFMVYLQKENIIDESGMPKERFSAEFPKEGPSILRIQQVVRGDSAAYFCASSQFGTGDQETQYFGPGTRLLVL.

This chain joins TRBV7-2 and TRBJ2-3, with D tentatively TRBD2 (6 bases). Per the germline V gene, CDR1 is SGHTA and CDR2 is FQGNSA. Trimming pared 5 bases from V and 6 bases from J, leaving 12 bases between. CDR3 length: 13 residues. CDR3 DNA: TGTGCCAGCAGCCCCGTCGCGGGGGATACGCAGTATTTT. Translated: CASSPVAGDTQYF.